Here is one T cell receptor (beta chain) with its context. Its antigen is still unknown. This sample was included in a study of cytomegalovirus exposure and HLA in healthy donors. Overall study results and limits: Rare TCR sequences dominated, though some public TCRs recurred in many donors. There were a few CMV-associated chains whose specificity for CMV antigens was confirmed in vitro. Clusters of TCRs from the first cohort tended to co-occur in the roughly 120 validation repertoires (as a later analysis found). A list of 150 or so TCR beta chains associated with cytomegalovirus was given.

Assay used: immunoSEQ multiplex PCR; TCRdb lists only in-frame clones, some missing. Among 97,000 or so clones listed, approximately 94% were seen once. What was sequenced was PBMCs. The receptor was isolated from a woman aged 18-29 years in good health and CMV-seronegative.

CDR3 nucleotides: TGCAGCGGAGCGACAGGGTATGATCAGCCCCAGCATTTT. Translation gives CSGATGYDQPQHF. The V gene is TRBV29-1, the J gene TRBJ1-5; TRBD1 aligns across 7 bases. CDR1 SQVTM and CDR2 ANQGSEA come from the germline V gene. The CDR3 consists of 13 residues. Trimming at V came to 7 bases and at J to 5 bases, leaving 8 bases not matched to a gene. Complete variable domain (other parts from reference TRBV29-1 and TRBJ1-5): SAVISQKPSRDICQRGTSLTIQCQVDSQVTMMFWYRQQPGQSLTLIATANQGSEATYESGFVIDKFPISRPNLTFSTLTVSNMSPEDSSIYLCSGATGYDQPQHFGDGTRLSIL.